One and the same sample provided the 17 T cell receptor beta chains below, sequenced in a study of blood T cell repertoires in COVID-19. This table comes from immunoSEQ multiplex PCR, and its TCRdb copy is limited to in-frame clones, with some not included. The sample shows about 370,000 clones, about 90% of them seen only once. The sample taken for sequencing was peripheral blood. All receptors come from a woman aged 30 to 39 with COVID-19, enrolled during active disease.

This chain links TRBV6-6 with TRBJ2-1, with a weak D call TRBD2 (6 bases). The ends were cut back, 5 bases at V and 7 bases at J, with 24 bases in the middle. CDR3 length: 17 residues. The germline V gene encodes CDR1 MNHNY and CDR2 SVGAGI (reference sequence). The CDR3 reads CASSPLFGSHAGNEQFF. The CDR3 bases are TGTGCCAGCAGTCCCCTCTTCGGGTCTCACGCGGGGAATGAGCAGTTCTTC.

V is TRBV12-3 or TRBV12-4 and J is TRBJ2-7; possibly TRBD2 for D (5 bases). The ends were cut back, 4 bases at V and 10 bases at J, with 17 bases in the middle. CDR3 size: 13 residues. CDR3 protein: CASSSALKGAQYV. Here the CDR3 DNA reads TGTGCCAGCAGTTCGGCCCTAAAGGGAGCCCAGTACGTC.

The rearrangement uses TRBV19 and TRBJ1-5; D is unclear. Germline-derived CDR1 and CDR2 are LNHDA and SQIVND (reference sequence). This CDR3 region has 16 residues. With 3 bases removed from V and 3 bases from J, the gap between germline ends came to 15 bases. The CDR3 here is CASSIQARVPNQPQHF. The DNA of the CDR3 is TGTGCCAGTAGTATCCAGGCGAGGGTCCCCAATCAGCCCCAGCATTTT.

This chain uses TRBV7-9 with TRBJ1-2, with no clear D. V was clipped by 2 bases and J by 4 bases, with 14 bases between them. Per germline, CDR1 SEHNR and CDR2 FQNEAQ (reference sequence). The CDR3 has 15 residues. CDR3 loop: CASSLFAPGIYGYTF. The CDR3 DNA follows: TGTGCCAGCAGCTTATTCGCACCGGGAATCTATGGCTACACCTTC.

The V gene is TRBV2, the J gene TRBJ2-1, with D tentatively TRBD1 (6 bases). The germline V and J ends were trimmed by 0 bases and 12 bases, with 18 bases remaining between them. The CDR3 is 15 residues long. Germline V gene data show CDR1 as SNHLY and CDR2 as FYNNEI. CDR3 sequence reads: CASSEAKGVGQRQFF. As DNA, the CDR3 is TGTGCCAGCAGTGAAGCGAAGGGGGTCGGCCAAAGGCAGTTCTTC.

The chain joins TRBV6-6 to TRBJ1-2, with a weak D call TRBD1 (5 bases). Trimming cost V 10 bases and J 0 bases, with 12 bases left between them. The CDR3 covers 13 residues. Germline CDR1 and CDR2: MNHNY and SVGAGI (reference sequence). The DNA of the CDR3 is TGTGCCACCCAATCCAGGGCTAACTATGGCTACACCTTC. This sequence encodes CATQSRANYGYTF.

CDR3 loop: CASSPSTGPRSYEQYV. CDR3 sequence (DNA): TGTGCCAGCAGTCCTTCGACAGGGCCCCGCTCCTACGAGCAGTACGTC. The chain couples TRBV27 to TRBJ2-7, with 7 bases identical to TRBD1. There are 16 residues in the CDR3. The V gene end was trimmed by 5 bases and the J gene end by 0 bases; junction bases not matched to a gene: 10. Germline V lookup: CDR1 MNHEY, CDR2 SMNVEV (reference sequence).

J is TRBJ1-1 and V is TRBV7-8, with a possible D match to TRBD1 (6 bases). CDR3 length: 13 amino acids. Germline V gene sequence: CDR1 SGHVS, CDR2 FQNEAQ. Trimming took off 1 base at V and 4 bases at J, with 7 bases between the two ends. The CDR3 DNA reads TGTGCCAGCAGCTTAGGAGGGGGCACTGAAGCTTTCTTT. Translation gives CASSLGGGTEAFF.

As regards this clone: The same CDR3 is also encoded by other DNA sequences in this sample. The rearrangement joins TRBV4-3 to TRBJ1-3; 9 nucleotides align to TRBD1. This CDR3 has 14 residues. V was pared by 4 bases and J by 4 bases, with 2 bases of the junction left unmatched. CDR1 LGHNA and CDR2 YSLEER come from the germline V gene. This chain's CDR3 is CASSRTGAGNTIYF. The CDR3 DNA sequence: TGCGCCAGCAGCCGGACAGGGGCCGGAAACACCATATATTTT.

The chain has TRBV7-2 and TRBJ1-4; D is uncertain. CDR3 length: 14 amino acids. Germline CDR1 is SGHTA and CDR2 is FQGNSA. V was clipped by 5 bases and J by 6 bases, with 13 bases between them. The CDR3 loop is CASSKDGADEKLFF. For the CDR3, the DNA is TGTGCCAGCAGCAAAGACGGAGCGGATGAAAAACTGTTTTTT. The whole variable domain, remainder taken from reference TRBV7-2 and TRBJ1-4, is GAGVSQSPSNKVTEKGKDVELRCDPISGHTALYWYRQSLGQGLEFLIYFQGNSAPDKSGLPSDRFSAERTGGSVSTLTIQRTQQEDSAVYLCASSKDGADEKLFFGSGTQLSVL.

This chain connects TRBV9 to TRBJ2-2; D may be TRBD2 (7 bases). Germline lookup yields CDR1 SGDLS and CDR2 YYNGEE. With 0 bases removed from V and 6 bases from J, the gap between germline ends came to 9 bases. This CDR3 comprises 14 residues. The CDR3 here is CASSVAGGAGELFF. The CDR3, as DNA: TGTGCCAGCAGCGTAGCGGGGGGCGCCGGGGAGCTGTTTTTT. Supplemented by reference TRBV9 and TRBJ2-2, the full variable domain reads DSGVTQTPKHLITATGQRVTLRCSPRSGDLSVYWYQQSLDQGLQFLIQYYNGEERAKGNILERFSAQQFPDLHSELNLSSLELGDSALYFCASSVAGGAGELFFGEGSRLTVL.

The chain carries TRBV5-6 and TRBJ1-2; tentatively, D is TRBD1 (5 bases). The germline gives CDR1 SGHDT, CDR2 YYEEEE. V shed 4 bases and J shed 8 bases, with 12 bases lying between them. CDR3 length: 12 residues. CDR3: CASSRAGVGYTF. CDR3 sequence (DNA): TGTGCCAGCAGCCGAGCGGGGGTGGGCTACACCTTC.

The CDR3 sequence is CASSPSGSTSGNTIYF. Written as DNA, the CDR3 is TGTGCCAGCTCACCGTCAGGGTCCACCTCTGGAAACACCATATATTTT. The J gene is TRBJ1-3, the V gene TRBV18, with D possibly matching TRBD1 (5 bases). In germline, CDR1 is KGHSH, CDR2 LQKENI. The length of the CDR3 is 16 residues. Trimming removed 3 bases at V and 0 bases at J, with 12 bases between.

This chain joins TRBV6-1 and TRBJ1-5; TRBD1 is a possible D gene (5 bases). Germline V gene data show CDR1 as MNHNS and CDR2 as SASEGT. The length of the CDR3 is 16 residues. V was shortened by 2 bases and J by 5 bases, with 16 bases between the two germline ends. CDR3 sequence reads: CASSEYVGRADQPQHF. The CDR3 region has the DNA TGTGCCAGCAGTGAATATGTCGGCAGGGCTGATCAGCCCCAGCATTTT.

This chain links TRBV30 with TRBJ2-5; TRBD1 agrees at 7 bases. After removal of 1 base from V and 2 bases from J, the junction contained 4 bases not matched to a gene. The CDR3 is 14 residues long. CDR1 and CDR2 (germline): GTSNPN, SVGIG (reference sequence). DNA for the CDR3: TGTGCCTGGAGTGCCGGGACAGCTCAAGAGACCCAGTACTTC. Protein: CAWSAGTAQETQYF.

In this sample, this clone turned up a few times. The chain couples TRBV28 to TRBJ1-2; maybe TRBD1 (5 bases). This CDR3 spans 16 amino acids. The germline V gene encodes CDR1 MDHEN and CDR2 SYDVKM. V was trimmed by 8 bases and J by 8 bases, leaving 27 bases between them. This CDR3 reads CASGPDPNRDLKGYTF. The CDR3 DNA is TGTGCCAGCGGACCAGACCCTAATAGGGACTTGAAGGGCTACACCTTC.

The chain combines TRBV11-3 with TRBJ2-1; 11 bases align to TRBD2. Germline trimming cut 4 bases from V and 3 bases from J; bases unmatched to any gene: 11. CDR1 and CDR2 from the germline V gene are SGHNT and YENEEA. The CDR3 is made up of 18 amino acids. CDR3 nucleotide sequence: TGTGCCAGCAGCTCTCCCGGGGCTAGCGGGAGGTTCTACAATGAGCAGTTCTTC. The encoded protein is CASSSPGASGRFYNEQFF.